Listed here is a single T cell receptor beta chain. This sample is part of a study of blood T cell repertoires in COVID-19. On the study more broadly: Collection of acute and convalescent COVID-19 samples took place in the United States, Italy and Spain.

The method was immunoSEQ multiplex PCR; TCRdb's version includes in-frame clones alone and lacks a portion of them. The sample carries roughly 330,000 clones, about 90% recorded once. Germline V lookup: CDR1 KGHSH, CDR2 LQKENI. The CDR3 contains 17 residues. V was clipped by 6 bases and J by 0 bases; unmatched bases: 11. The chain couples TRBV18 to TRBJ2-1, with 7 bases that match TRBD2. This TCR was sampled from a woman aged 30 to 39 who had recovered from COVID-19. Sequenced material: PBMCs or T cells enriched from blood (not recorded which). CDR3 sequence (DNA): TGTGCCAGCTCTCCTCGTGGCGCGGGGGTCTCCTACAATGAGCAGTTCTTC. As protein: CASSPRGAGVSYNEQFF.